This T cell receptor (beta chain) was found in a study of graft-versus-host responses after intestinal transplantation. Measured with immunoSEQ multiplex PCR; TCRdb has only the in-frame clones, and not every one. The sample records 75,000 to 100,000 clones, 91% being singletons. Turning to this clone: Its antigen is as yet unknown.

The sequencing used unstimulated CD4+ T cells sorted from spleen or lymph node cells, collected before transplant. The TCR was taken from a human donor who was the organ donor for an intestinal transplant.

As DNA, the CDR3 is TGCGCCAGCAGCCAAGACGGGACAGGCTCAACACCCCTCCACTTT. It encodes CASSQDGTGSTPLHF. The chain recombines TRBV4-1 with TRBJ1-6; 8 nucleotides align to TRBD1. In germline, CDR1 is MGHRA, CDR2 YSYEKL. With 0 bases clipped from V and 11 bases from J, the junction kept 6 bases outside the gene matches. The CDR3 loop spans 15 amino acids.